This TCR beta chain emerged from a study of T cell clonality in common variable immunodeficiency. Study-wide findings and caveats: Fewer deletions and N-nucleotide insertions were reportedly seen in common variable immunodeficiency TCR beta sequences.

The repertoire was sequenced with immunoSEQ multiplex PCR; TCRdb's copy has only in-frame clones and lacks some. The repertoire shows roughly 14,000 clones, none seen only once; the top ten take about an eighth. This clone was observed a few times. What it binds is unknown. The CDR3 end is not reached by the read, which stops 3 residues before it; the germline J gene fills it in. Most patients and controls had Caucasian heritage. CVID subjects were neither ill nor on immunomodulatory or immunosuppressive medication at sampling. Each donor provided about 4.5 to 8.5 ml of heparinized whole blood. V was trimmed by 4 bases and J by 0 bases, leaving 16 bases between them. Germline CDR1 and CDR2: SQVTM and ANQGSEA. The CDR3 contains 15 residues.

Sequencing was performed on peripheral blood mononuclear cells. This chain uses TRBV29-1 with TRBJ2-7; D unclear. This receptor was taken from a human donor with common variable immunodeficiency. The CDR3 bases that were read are TGCAGCGTTGGCCAGAGCGCGGCAAACTCCTACGAG. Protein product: CSVGQSAANSYE. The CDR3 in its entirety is CSVGQSAANSYEQYF.